This TCR beta chain was observed in a study of blood T cell repertoires in COVID-19. Study-level information: Whether acute or convalescent, the COVID-19 samples came from the United States, Italy and Spain. Sample material is recorded as cDNA or gDNA derived from T cells, B-cell-depleted T cells, or PBMCs.

J gave up 2 bases and V 6 bases, and 6 bases lay outside the gene matches. The CDR3 has 14 amino acids. Germline lookup yields CDR1 MNHEY and CDR2 SVGAGI. How the authors handled the data: The assay estimated nucleated cells by amplifying reference gene primers. The repertoire was sequenced with immunoSEQ multiplex PCR; TCRdb's copy has only in-frame clones and lacks some. That table furnishes V, J and clone size, whereas the DNA furnished D and trimming. The sample lists around 35,000 clones, roughly nine tenths occurring once. This sequence joins TRBV6-5 and TRBJ1-1; 7 bases agree with TRBD1. The sequence was collected from a human donor in a cohort sampled during active COVID-19. The sample comprised peripheral blood. The CDR3 spells CASRGRQGNTEAFF. The DNA for the CDR3 is TGTGCCAGCAGGGGGCGACAGGGAAACACTGAAGCTTTCTTT.